The clone carrying this T cell receptor beta chain was counted only a few times. The antigen remains undetermined. At one end the junction does not follow the germline gene, possibly because of a read error. Sequencing was performed with immunoSEQ multiplex PCR; in TCRdb, only in-frame clones are kept and a portion is missing. The table records tens of thousands of clones, 85% to 90% of them present only once. This sample was taken from a study of OX40 agonist ivuxolimab in advanced cancers. Study findings and constraints: Average numbers of expanded clones were greater in CD8+ T cells than in CD4+.

The CDR3 contains 15 residues. Germline lookup yields CDR1 MNHEY and CDR2 SVGAGI. This chain links TRBV6-5 with TRBJ1-5; no reliable D call. The sample in question was CD4+ or CD8+ T cells sorted from blood, obtained in a trial of the OX40 agonist ivuxolimab. The clonotype originates from an adult with an advanced solid tumor such as melanoma, head and neck, liver or kidney cancer. CDR3 loop: CASSYSADSNQPQHF. DNA for the CDR3: TGTGCCAGCAGCTACTCAGCGGATAGCAATCAGCCCCAGCATTTT.